This paragraph covers one T cell receptor beta chain sequence. Cervical HPV DNA detected by MY09/MY11 PCR, typed by dot-blot. These data originate in a study of T cells in women clearing cervical HPV infection. Study-wide background: For cases, blood was sampled a median 149 days after lesion detection, interquartile range about 90 to 200 days.

Genomic DNA, averaging about 1,200 ng per sample, yielded TCR beta CDR3 via immunoSEQ. The data were produced by immunoSEQ multiplex PCR, yet TCRdb's version contains in-frame clones alone and is incomplete. The sample table sets out 25,000 to 35,000 clones. The sequence was obtained from a woman aged 18 to 75 with a cervical HPV16 infection that either progressed to CIN3+ or cleared (not recorded which). The sample was blood buffy coat.

The part of the CDR3 DNA that was read is TGTGCCAGCATTCCGGACAGGGTCGGGAGTGGTGATACG. Translated, it gives CASIPDRVGSGDT. The entire CDR3 protein reads CASIPDRVGSGDTQYF. The V and J genes are TRBV28 and TRBJ2-3, with 8 positions matching TRBD1. The CDR3 goes on 3 residues after the read ends, and that part is filled in from the germline J gene. CDR1 is MDHEN and CDR2 is SYDVKM in the germline V gene. Trimming cost V 7 bases and J 6 bases; bases outside gene matches: 15. The CDR3 has 16 residues.